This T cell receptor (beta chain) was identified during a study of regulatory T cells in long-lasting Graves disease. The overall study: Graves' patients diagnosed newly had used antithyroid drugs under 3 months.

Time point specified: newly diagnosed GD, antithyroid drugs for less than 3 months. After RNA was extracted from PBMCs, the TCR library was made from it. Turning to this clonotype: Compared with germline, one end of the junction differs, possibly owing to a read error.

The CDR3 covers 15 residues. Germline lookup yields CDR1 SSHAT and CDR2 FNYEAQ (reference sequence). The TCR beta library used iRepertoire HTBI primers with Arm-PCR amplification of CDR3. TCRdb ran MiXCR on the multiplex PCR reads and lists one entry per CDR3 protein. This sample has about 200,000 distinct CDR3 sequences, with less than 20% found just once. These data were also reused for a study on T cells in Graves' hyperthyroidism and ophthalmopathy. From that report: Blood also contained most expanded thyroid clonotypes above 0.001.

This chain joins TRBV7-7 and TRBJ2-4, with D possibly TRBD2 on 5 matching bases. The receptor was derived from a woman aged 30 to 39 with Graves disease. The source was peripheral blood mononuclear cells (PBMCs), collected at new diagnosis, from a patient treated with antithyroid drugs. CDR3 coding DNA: TGTGCTAGCAGCTTGCGGGTGCCAACCAAAAACATTCAGTACTTC. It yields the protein CASSLRVPTKNIQYF. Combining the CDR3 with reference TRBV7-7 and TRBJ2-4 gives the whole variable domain GAGVSQSPRYKVTKRGQDVTLRCDPISSHATLYWYQQALGQGPEFLTYFNYEAQPDKSGLPSDRFSAERPEGSISTLTIQRTEQRDSAMYRCASSLRVPTKNIQYFGAGTRLSVL.